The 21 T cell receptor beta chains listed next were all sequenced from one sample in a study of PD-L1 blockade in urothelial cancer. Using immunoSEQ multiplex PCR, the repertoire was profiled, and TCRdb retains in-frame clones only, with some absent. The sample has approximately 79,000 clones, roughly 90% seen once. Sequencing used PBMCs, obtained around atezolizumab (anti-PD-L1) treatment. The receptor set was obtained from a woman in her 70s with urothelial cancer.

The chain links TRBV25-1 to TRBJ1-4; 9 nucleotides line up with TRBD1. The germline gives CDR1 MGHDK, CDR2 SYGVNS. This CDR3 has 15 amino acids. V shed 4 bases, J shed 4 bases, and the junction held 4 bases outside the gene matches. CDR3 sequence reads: CASSAQGAGNEKLFF. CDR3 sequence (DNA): TGTGCCAGCAGTGCACAGGGGGCGGGTAATGAAAAACTGTTTTTT.

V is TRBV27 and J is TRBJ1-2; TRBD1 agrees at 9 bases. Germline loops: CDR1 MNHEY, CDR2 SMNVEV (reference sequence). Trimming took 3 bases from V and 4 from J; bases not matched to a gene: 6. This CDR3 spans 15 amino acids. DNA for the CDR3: TGTGCCAGCAGTTTGTTCGACAGGGGGTTCTATGGCTACACCTTC. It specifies CASSLFDRGFYGYTF.

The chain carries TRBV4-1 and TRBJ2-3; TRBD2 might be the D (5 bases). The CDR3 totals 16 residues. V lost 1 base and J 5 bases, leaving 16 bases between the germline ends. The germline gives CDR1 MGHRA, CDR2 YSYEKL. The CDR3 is CASSQVVGLAGDTQYF. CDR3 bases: TGCGCCAGCAGCCAAGTGGTCGGACTCGCAGGAGATACGCAGTATTTT.

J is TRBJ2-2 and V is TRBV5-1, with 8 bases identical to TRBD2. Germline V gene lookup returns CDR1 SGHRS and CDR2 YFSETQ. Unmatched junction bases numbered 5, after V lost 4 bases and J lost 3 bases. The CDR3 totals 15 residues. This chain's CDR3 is CASSPSGRDTGELFF. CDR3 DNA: TGCGCCAGCAGCCCAAGCGGGAGAGACACCGGGGAGCTGTTTTTT.

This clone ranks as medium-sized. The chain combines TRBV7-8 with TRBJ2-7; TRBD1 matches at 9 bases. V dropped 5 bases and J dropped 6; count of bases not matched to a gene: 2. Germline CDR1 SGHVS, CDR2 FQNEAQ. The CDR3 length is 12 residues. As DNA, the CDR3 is TGTGCCAGCAGCCCGACAGGGGGCGAGCAGTACTTC. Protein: CASSPTGGEQYF.

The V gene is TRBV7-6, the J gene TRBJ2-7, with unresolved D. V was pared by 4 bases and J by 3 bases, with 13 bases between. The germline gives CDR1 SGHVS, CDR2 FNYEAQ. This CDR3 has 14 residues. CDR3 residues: CASSSQPEIYEQYF. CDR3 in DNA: TGTGCCAGCAGCTCACAGCCCGAAATCTACGAGCAGTACTTC.

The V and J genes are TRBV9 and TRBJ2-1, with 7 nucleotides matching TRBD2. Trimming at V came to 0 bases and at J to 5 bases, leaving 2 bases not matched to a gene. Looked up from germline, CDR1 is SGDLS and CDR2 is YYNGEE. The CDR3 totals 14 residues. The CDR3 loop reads CASSVGLADNEQFF. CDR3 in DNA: TGTGCCAGCAGCGTAGGTCTAGCGGACAATGAGCAGTTCTTC.

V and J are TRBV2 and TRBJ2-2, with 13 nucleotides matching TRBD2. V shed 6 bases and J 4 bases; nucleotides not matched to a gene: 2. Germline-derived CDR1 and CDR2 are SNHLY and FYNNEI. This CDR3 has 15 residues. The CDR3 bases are TGTGCCAGCAGGGGACTAGCGGGACCCACCGGGGAGCTGTTTTTT. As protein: CASRGLAGPTGELFF.

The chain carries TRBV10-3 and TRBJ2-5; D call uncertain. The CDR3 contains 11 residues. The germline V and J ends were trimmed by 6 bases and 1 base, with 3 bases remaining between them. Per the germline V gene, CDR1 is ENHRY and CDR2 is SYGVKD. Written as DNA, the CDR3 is TGTGCCATCAGCTCCCAAGAGACCCAGTACTTC. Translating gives CAISSQETQYF.

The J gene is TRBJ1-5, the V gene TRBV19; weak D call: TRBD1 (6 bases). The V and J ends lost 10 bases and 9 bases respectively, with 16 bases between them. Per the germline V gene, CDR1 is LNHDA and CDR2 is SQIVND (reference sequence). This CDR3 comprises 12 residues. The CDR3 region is CATRQGSMPQHF. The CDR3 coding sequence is TGTGCCACCCGGCAGGGGAGCATGCCCCAGCATTTT.

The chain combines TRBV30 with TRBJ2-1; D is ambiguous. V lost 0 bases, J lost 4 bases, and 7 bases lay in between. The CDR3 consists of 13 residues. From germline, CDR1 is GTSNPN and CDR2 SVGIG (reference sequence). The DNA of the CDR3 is TGTGCCTGGAGTGTATTATATTACAATGAGCAGTTCTTC. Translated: CAWSVLYYNEQFF.

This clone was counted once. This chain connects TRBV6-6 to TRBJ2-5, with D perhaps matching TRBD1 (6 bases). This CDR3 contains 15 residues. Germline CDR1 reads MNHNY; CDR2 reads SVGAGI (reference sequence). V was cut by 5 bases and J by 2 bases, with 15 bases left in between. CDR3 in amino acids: CASSRPGQAQETQYF. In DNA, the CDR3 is TGTGCCAGCAGTAGACCGGGACAAGCACAAGAGACCCAGTACTTC.

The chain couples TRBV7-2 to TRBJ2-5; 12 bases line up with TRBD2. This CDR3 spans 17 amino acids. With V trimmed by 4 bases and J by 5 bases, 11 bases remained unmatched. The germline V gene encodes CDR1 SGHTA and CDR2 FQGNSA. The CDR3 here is CASSYYLLAGGPETQYF. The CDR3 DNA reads TGTGCCAGCAGCTATTATTTGCTAGCGGGGGGGCCGGAGACCCAGTACTTC.

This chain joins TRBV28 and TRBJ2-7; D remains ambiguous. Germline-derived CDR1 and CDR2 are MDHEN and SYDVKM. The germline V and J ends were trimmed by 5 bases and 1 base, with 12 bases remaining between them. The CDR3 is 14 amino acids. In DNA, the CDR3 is TGTGCCAGCAGTCTACAGCCCGATTCCTACGAGCAGTACTTC. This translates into CASSLQPDSYEQYF.

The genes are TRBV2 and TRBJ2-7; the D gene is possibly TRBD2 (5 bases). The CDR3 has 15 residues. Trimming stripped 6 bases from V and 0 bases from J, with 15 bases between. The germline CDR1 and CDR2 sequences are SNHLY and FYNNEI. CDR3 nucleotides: TGTGCCAGCAGGGAACAGACAACTAGCTCCTACGAGCAGTACTTC. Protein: CASREQTTSSYEQYF.

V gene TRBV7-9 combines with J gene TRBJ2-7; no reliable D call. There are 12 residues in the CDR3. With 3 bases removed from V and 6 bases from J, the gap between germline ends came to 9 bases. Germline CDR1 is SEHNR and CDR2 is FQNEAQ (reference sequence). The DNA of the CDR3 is TGTGCCAGCAGCTTTGGTGCGTCCGAGCAGTACTTC. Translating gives CASSFGASEQYF.

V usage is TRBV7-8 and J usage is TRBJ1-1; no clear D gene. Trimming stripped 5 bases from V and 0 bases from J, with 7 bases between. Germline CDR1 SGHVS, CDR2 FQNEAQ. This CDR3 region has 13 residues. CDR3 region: CASSATVNTEAFF. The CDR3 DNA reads TGTGCCAGCAGCGCAACAGTGAACACTGAAGCTTTCTTT.

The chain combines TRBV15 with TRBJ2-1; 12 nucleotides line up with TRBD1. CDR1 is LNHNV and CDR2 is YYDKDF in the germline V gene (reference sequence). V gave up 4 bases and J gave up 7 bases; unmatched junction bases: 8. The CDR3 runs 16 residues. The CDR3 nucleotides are TGTGCCACCAGCATAGGGGGACAGGGGGCAAGAAATGAGCAGTTCTTC. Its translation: CATSIGGQGARNEQFF.

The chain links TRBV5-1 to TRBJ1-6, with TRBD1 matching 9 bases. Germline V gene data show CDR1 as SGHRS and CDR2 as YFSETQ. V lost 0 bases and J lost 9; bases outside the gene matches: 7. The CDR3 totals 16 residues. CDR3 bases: TGCGCCAGCAGCTTGGTGTTACAGGACAGGGGTTCACCCCTCCACTTT. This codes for CASSLVLQDRGSPLHF.

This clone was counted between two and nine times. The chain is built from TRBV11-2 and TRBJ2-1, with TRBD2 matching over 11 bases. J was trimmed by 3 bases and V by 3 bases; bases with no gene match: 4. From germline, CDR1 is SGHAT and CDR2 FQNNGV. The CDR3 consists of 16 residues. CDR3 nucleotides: TGTGCCAGCAGCTTCCGACTAGCGGGGCTCTACAATGAGCAGTTCTTC. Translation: CASSFRLAGLYNEQFF. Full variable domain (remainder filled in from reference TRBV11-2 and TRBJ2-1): EAGVAQSPRYKIIEKRQSVAFWCNPISGHATLYWYQQILGQGPKLLIQFQNNGVVDDSQLPKDRFSAERLKGVDSTLKIQPAKLEDSAVYLCASSFRLAGLYNEQFFGPGTRLTVL.

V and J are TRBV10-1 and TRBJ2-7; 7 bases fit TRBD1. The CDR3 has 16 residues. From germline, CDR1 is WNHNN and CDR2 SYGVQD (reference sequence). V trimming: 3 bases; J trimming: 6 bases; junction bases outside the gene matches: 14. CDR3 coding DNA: TGCGCCAGCAGTGATCGGACAGGTCTCACCCACCTCGAGCAGTACTTC. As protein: CASSDRTGLTHLEQYF.